This T cell receptor (beta chain) was identified in a study of T cells in Graves' hyperthyroidism and ophthalmopathy. This clonotype was detected only a few times. Researchers took RNA transcripts and amplified the TCR beta CDR3 regions from them. In the first-round RT-PCR of the TCR CDR3, the HTBI primer set was used. TCRdb re-called the multiplex PCR reads through MiXCR, storing one row per CDR3 protein. The top ten hold roughly 14% of the sample, which has around 500,000 distinct CDR3 sequences, 14% seen once. Trimming stripped 2 bases from V and 2 bases from J, with 16 bases between. This CDR3 has 16 amino acids.

The material sequenced was blood. The J gene is TRBJ2-7, the V gene TRBV12-3 or TRBV12-4; D is uncertain. The receptor was derived from a middle-aged woman with Graves' hyperthyroidism. In DNA, the CDR3 is TGTGCCAGCAGTTTATCGCCCCCCGGGTCCGCCTACGAGCAGTACTTC. Amino acids: CASSLSPPGSAYEQYF.